This T cell receptor (beta chain) was captured by sequencing in a study of shared clonotypes between healthy human individuals (dated by TCRdb to about 2020). For context, the study as a whole: A couple of women and a few men aged 18 to 49 years were included in the cohort. For each donor, CD4 naive and CD4 memory were each run on three plates, CD8 naive on two plates, and CD8 memory on one plate. To estimate repertoire size and how much clonotype sharing occurs between individuals, the study deeply sequenced the blood TCR repertoires of about 5 healthy adults. To increase sequencing depth and limit assay-specific biases, different laboratories used diverse techniques to prepare libraries and sequence TCR repertoires. Between about 0.94 and 8.9 billion PBMCs per donor were obtained by leukapheresis. The research as a whole found: Pairwise subsampling indicated that sequencing depth was expected to affect the degree of clonotype sharing among donors. Incomplete sequencing was indicated by rarefaction of sorted-subset datasets, despite the large sequencing depth. Compared with non-shared clonotypes, clonotypes shared by all four sorted-subset donors had higher generation probabilities. Across four donors, about 4.5% of naive CD4, 3.5% of naive CD8, approximately 2.5% of memory CD4, and approximately 0.42% of memory CD8 clonotypes were shared. The genetic and exposure-history diversity represented was limited by the small number of donors. Estimated clonotype richness was generally larger for naive than for memory subsets. Only blood was sampled, and tissue TCR repertoires likely differ from those in blood.

Comments on this clone: What antigen it recognizes has not been identified. The input lacks base qualities; no much larger clone sits a single base away.

Healthy HIV-negative adults with no recently reported acute infections or vaccinations were included as donors. All donors were Caucasian adults living in Nashville, Tennessee, USA. CD4+ T cells were enriched through magnetic negative selection, after which naive cells were positively selected on CD45RA and the remaining negative fraction served as the memory subset. After blood collection by leukapheresis, PBMCs were isolated using Ficoll-Histopaque density gradient centrifugation and then cryopreserved in the vapor phase of liquid nitrogen. Purity and quantity of every magnetically sorted T cell population were checked by analytical flow cytometry. Genomic DNA was isolated from every sorted fraction and measured by UV absorbance on a Nanodrop 2000c. TCR CDR3 regions were amplified from genomic DNA by multiplex PCR using the deep immunoSEQ assay. Genomic DNA extracted from each cell subset was distributed evenly over all wells of several immunoSEQ 96-well plates, and each plate served as one replicate. For sorted subsets, each replicate PCR was loaded with about 0.2 ug genomic DNA, equivalent to 30,000 or so T cell genomes. The purified libraries were quantified using a Qubit 3.0 fluorometer, sized with a Bioanalyzer 2100, and then quantified again using the KAPA Library Quantification kit. Each immunoSEQ 96-well plate was sequenced on its own single-read 150-cycle Illumina NextSeq 550 flow cell. As for the authors' bioinformatics: Because the immunoSEQ output included only junctional sequences and no quality scores, the filtering could not be the same as the filtering used for full-length reads. To assign V/J genes and CDR3, sequences were annotated against IMGT germline references using PyIR, a Python wrapper for IgBLAST v1.9. Reads with weak V/J assignments (E-value above 1e-6), missing CDR3, stop codons, out-of-frame junctions, or ambiguous translated residues were removed. V3J clonotypes were defined as sequences sharing an identical inferred V gene, J gene, and CDR3 amino acid sequence. The percentage overlap between two repertoires was calculated by dividing the number of shared unique clonotypes by the size of the smaller repertoire. Repertoire richness was assessed with RTK rarefaction, the Chao1 estimator, and Recon v2.1 estimates of unobserved clonotypes. Generation probabilities were computed with OLGA for all TCRbeta clonotypes obtained by the gDNA method from several donors. TCRdb limited this immuneACCESS table to in-frame rearrangements with V and J called. A share of clones is missing; checked studies link under half to unresolved V genes, and the rest is unexplained. V and J calls and clone size are as listed in that table; D and trimming were resolved from the DNA. Within this sample are approximately 2.5 million clones, with 85% to 95% of them counted one time only. Around 0.14% of the sample rests with the top ten.

After removal of 4 bases from V and 4 bases from J, the junction retains 10 bases not matched to a gene. Spanning cysteine to phenylalanine, the CDR3 consists of 17 amino acids. Only the CDR3 region is kept as DNA, spanning 51 bases read in frame from base 1. CDR1 and CDR2 were assigned from the germline V gene as SGHDT and YYEEEE. This sequence was found in a man aged 18 to 30 in good health. The sequenced sample consisted of naive CD4+ T cells sorted from blood. The sample's cell subset or site label, in plain terms: CD45RA+ positively selected. This sequence uses TRBV5-6 and TRBJ2-3; 12 bases in between match TRBD2. The DNA reads as follows: TGTGCCAGCAGCCGGCGGGTGACTAGCGGGGGCGCAGATACGCAGTATTTT. Translated, this gives CASSRRVTSGGADTQYF.